These T cell receptor beta chains were read from a single sample in a study of technical replicates of blood from a few donors. Only in-frame clones appear in the TCRdb table, and some are missing; sequencing was by immunoSEQ multiplex PCR. The repertoire holds around 69,000 clones, with 88% as singletons. Sequencing was carried out using PBMCs. The source of these receptors is a human donor in good health. Some clones in this sample may be carry-over from other donors' samples. The CDR3 runs from the conserved cysteine through the conserved F or W. D genes are given only for firm matches.

CDR3aa	len	v_gene	j_gene	d_gene
CASSVGTMSNQPQHF	15	TRBV2	TRBJ1-5	.
CASSERWDNSYEQYF	15	TRBV2	TRBJ2-7	.
CASSPRGPTGTGELFF	16	TRBV7-2	TRBJ2-2	.
CASSPYQYSGNTIYF	15	TRBV7-2	TRBJ1-3	.
CASSDSEGGSEAFF	14	TRBV6-4	TRBJ1-1	.
CASRRGTEAFF	11	TRBV27	TRBJ1-1	.
CAWSGVVSGNQPQHF	15	TRBV30	TRBJ1-5	.
CSVWGGTEAFF	11	TRBV29-1	TRBJ1-1	.
CAWKAGTGITEKLFF	15	TRBV30	TRBJ1-4	TRBD1
CAIREDRGSGDGYTF	15	TRBV10-3	TRBJ1-2	TRBD1
CASSQRGILNTEAFF	15	TRBV28	TRBJ1-1	.
CASSPDRVTGELFF	14	TRBV7-9	TRBJ2-2	TRBD1
CASSRRSGSTDTQYF	15	TRBV6-5	TRBJ2-3	.
CASSLGPFDKTYEQYF	16	TRBV5-1	TRBJ2-7	.
CASSVVEVTGELFF	14	TRBV9	TRBJ2-2	.
CASSLVPSTREQYF	14	TRBV7-2	TRBJ2-7	.
CASSQARRTSGDEDTQYF	18	TRBV4-2	TRBJ2-3	TRBD2
CASSLGATSWGYTF	14	TRBV5-6	TRBJ1-2	.
CSVDSGTSGYNEQFF	15	TRBV29-1	TRBJ2-1	TRBD2
CASSLLGTGLAGDEQYF	17	TRBV7-2	TRBJ2-7	TRBD2
CASSPVGGRVFGEQFF	16	TRBV7-3	TRBJ2-1	TRBD2
CASSDYGQVYEQYF	14	TRBV25-1	TRBJ2-7	.
CASSQDQRGGSDTQYF	16	TRBV4-2	TRBJ2-3	TRBD2
CASSPRVVYNEQFF	14	TRBV7-2	TRBJ2-1	.
CASTRDRDNSPLHF	14	TRBV27	TRBJ1-6	TRBD1
CASSETGGNTEAFF	14	TRBV4-3	TRBJ1-1	TRBD1
CASNPLAGVVETQYF	15	TRBV27	TRBJ2-5	TRBD2
CASSLKASGGADTQYF	16	TRBV7-3	TRBJ2-3	TRBD2
CASAGFSANYGYTF	14	TRBV2	TRBJ1-2	.
CASSYETGREQYF	13	TRBV6-5	TRBJ2-7	.
CASSEHGTGELFF	13	TRBV21-1	TRBJ2-2	.
CASSLSRTGVLYGYTF	16	TRBV28	TRBJ1-2	TRBD1
CASSQGRASVYEQFF	15	TRBV4-3	TRBJ2-1	.
CASSGRLAGGPPDTGELFF	19	TRBV9	TRBJ2-2	TRBD2
CASSLGQGPYEQYF	14	TRBV18	TRBJ2-7	TRBD1
CASVGLLTANEKLFF	15	TRBV18	TRBJ1-4	.
CASPPCGFRDYGYTF	15	TRBV23-1	TRBJ1-2	.
CASSVTSGFYTDTQYF	16	TRBV9	TRBJ2-3	TRBD2
CASSLVGGLGNEQFF	15	TRBV11-2	TRBJ2-1	.
CASSSRTRGETQYF	14	TRBV7-2	TRBJ2-5	.
CASSLQGPSNEQFF	14	TRBV7-9	TRBJ2-1	TRBD1
CAIQPRETDTQYF	13	TRBV6-1	TRBJ2-3	.
CASSPGRGGTGELFF	15	TRBV6-1	TRBJ2-2	.
CSHAVGTNTEAFF	13	TRBV29-1	TRBJ1-1	.
CASSQTGVMEKLFF	14	TRBV6-5	TRBJ1-4	TRBD1
CASSTDSNTYEQYF	14	TRBV13	TRBJ2-7	.